Described below is a single TCR beta chain sequence and its context. Template switching added a universal primer binding site, and final cDNA carried unique molecular identifiers. TCRdb reprocessed the 5' RACE reads with MiXCR, giving one entry per CDR3 protein. The data show fewer than 500,000 distinct CDR3 sequences, around 24% seen once. The source of the sample is a study of identical twins. The CDR3 contains 15 residues. CDR1 SGHTA and CDR2 FQGNSA come from the germline V gene. V was pared by 4 bases and J by 6 bases, with 19 bases between. These same records also appear under a second study, on T cells expressing NK-cell markers. From that second work: Seropositivity for HCMV was found in most of the eight sequenced donors, with one seronegative.

V gene TRBV7-2 combines with J gene TRBJ2-7; D remains unclear. This receptor was obtained from a woman between 18 and 29 years old in good health. The sample consisted of CD4+ T cells sorted from blood. CDR3 DNA sequence: TGTGCCAGCAGCTCCCGAAGCAGGAGTGTGAGCGAGCAGTACTTC. As protein: CASSSRSRSVSEQYF. Together with reference TRBV7-2 and TRBJ2-7, the CDR3 gives the full variable domain: GAGVSQSPSNKVTEKGKDVELRCDPISGHTALYWYRQSLGQGLEFLIYFQGNSAPDKSGLPSDRFSAERTGGSVSTLTIQRTQQEDSAVYLCASSSRSRSVSEQYFGPGTRLTVT.